The entry that follows covers one T cell receptor (beta chain) sequence. What it binds is not known. Sorted-subset replicate PCR reactions contained roughly 200 ng DNA, corresponding to approximately 30,000 T cell genomes. The data were produced by immunoSEQ multiplex PCR, yet TCRdb's version contains in-frame clones alone and is incomplete. Here the sample spans some 2.1 million clones, roughly 96% being singletons. Participating donors were healthy, HIV-negative adults free of recent acute infections or vaccinations. This CDR3 is built from 13 residues. Between the trimmed V and J ends, which lost 1 base and 7 bases, there was a span of 10 bases. CDR1 is SGHTA and CDR2 is FQGNSA in the germline V gene. The sample originates from a study of shared clonotypes between healthy human individuals. Study-wide results and limits: A small donor pool kept down the genetic and exposure-history diversity that was represented.

The sample comprised naive CD4+ T cells sorted from blood. Subset indicated: CD45RA+ positively selected. The chain combines TRBV7-2 with TRBJ1-2; D gene unclear. This TCR derives from a man between 18 and 29 years old in good health. The CDR3 bases are TGTGCCAGCAGCTTAGAGGCGGGCTCTGGCTACACCTTC. Its translation is CASSLEAGSGYTF.